The 7 T cell receptor beta chains below all came from one sample that was sequenced in a study of shared clonotypes between healthy human individuals. TCRdb keeps only in-frame clones here, not all; method: immunoSEQ multiplex PCR. This sample has 1.4 million or so clones; roughly 98.5% occur once, and the top ten carry approximately 0.4%. Sequenced material: naive CD4+ T cells sorted from blood. Subset defined: CD45RA+ positively selected. The source of these receptors is a young man in good health.

Comments on this clone: One end of the junction does not line up with germline, which may come from a read error. The chain links TRBV13 to TRBJ2-7, with 7 bases aligning to TRBD2. This CDR3 region has 14 residues. Germline V gives CDR1 PRHDT, CDR2 FYEKMQ (reference sequence). The CDR3 DNA reads as TGTGCCAGCAGCTCCCGGACTAGGTCCTCCGAGCAGTACTTC. Amino acids: CASSSRTRSSEQYF.

The V and J genes are TRBV30 and TRBJ2-1; D is undetermined. Germline CDR1 reads GTSNPN; CDR2 reads SVGIG (reference sequence). Trimming left V 0 bases short and J 9 bases short, with 12 bases between. CDR3 length: 13 residues. In DNA, the CDR3 is TGTGCCTGGAGTGTAAGTGGACGAGGTGAGCAGTTCTTC. This codes for CAWSVSGRGEQFF.

The count of this clone is one. The chain carries TRBV5-4 and TRBJ2-7; D is perhaps TRBD2 (5 bases). Germline V gene sequence: CDR1 SGHNT, CDR2 YYREEE (reference sequence). The CDR3 has 14 residues. V lost 0 bases, J lost 1 base, and 8 bases lay in between. The CDR3 is CASSLEAGSYEQYF. In DNA, the CDR3 is TGTGCCAGCAGCTTGGAGGCGGGTTCCTACGAGCAGTACTTC.

The V and J genes are TRBV2 and TRBJ2-5, with TRBD2 matching over 7 bases. Trimming removed 5 bases from V and 3 bases from J; junction bases left unmatched: 6. The CDR3 consists of 14 residues. Per germline, CDR1 SNHLY and CDR2 FYNNEI. Written as DNA, the CDR3 is TGTGCCAGCAGTTATAGCGGGTTAGAAGAGACCCAGTACTTC. Amino acid sequence: CASSYSGLEETQYF.

The rearrangement links TRBV29-1 to TRBJ2-7; 9 bases are shared with TRBD1. The J segment lost 2 bases and the V segment lost 4 bases, leaving 6 bases of the junction unmatched. This CDR3 has 14 amino acids. Germline CDR1 is SQVTM and CDR2 is ANQGSEA. The CDR3: CSVAAGTGTYEQYF. Written as DNA, the CDR3 is TGCAGCGTTGCAGCCGGGACAGGGACCTACGAGCAGTACTTC.

This clone was detected once. The J gene is TRBJ1-2, the V gene TRBV6-1; D unclear. V gave up 2 bases and J gave up 4 bases, with 11 bases separating them. CDR1 is MNHNS, CDR2 SASEGT, per germline. The CDR3 has 14 amino acids. Here the CDR3 DNA reads TGTGCCAGCAGTGAAAAAAGGGAAGCCTATGGCTACACCTTC. Protein: CASSEKREAYGYTF.

Turning to this clone: In the same sample, other DNA sequences code for this CDR3. The V gene is TRBV4-1, the J gene TRBJ2-3; D is ambiguous. Germline V gene lookup returns CDR1 MGHRA and CDR2 YSYEKL. This CDR3 contains 11 residues. V was pared by 2 bases and J by 6 bases, with 3 bases between. The DNA of the CDR3 is TGCGCCAGCAGCCAACGGGATACGCAGTATTTT. Translated: CASSQRDTQYF.